This paragraph reports one T cell receptor beta chain. Original processing methods: By means of reference gene primer amplification, nucleated cell counts were estimated. Profiling relied on immunoSEQ multiplex PCR, and the TCRdb table lists in-frame clones only, not all of them. For V, J and clone size, that table is used; D and trimming come from the DNA. The sample lists about 80,000 clones; roughly 88% were seen once. The CDR3 runs to 15 residues. Per germline, CDR1 LNHDA and CDR2 SQIVND (reference sequence). J lost 5 bases, V lost 4 bases, and 9 bases had no gene match. This entry comes from a study of blood T cell repertoires in COVID-19. Study context: Material from acute and convalescent COVID-19 was sourced from the United States, Italy and Spain. In each case, the material was cDNA or gDNA derived from T cells, B-cell-depleted T cells, or PBMCs.

The source of this sequence is a woman over 75 with acute or convalescent COVID-19. The chain joins TRBV19 to TRBJ1-1; TRBD1 matches 8 bases. Sequencing input: peripheral blood. DNA of the CDR3: TGTGCCAGTAGTACGACAGGGGTCCGGGGGACTGAAGCTTTCTTT. It is translated as CASSTTGVRGTEAFF.